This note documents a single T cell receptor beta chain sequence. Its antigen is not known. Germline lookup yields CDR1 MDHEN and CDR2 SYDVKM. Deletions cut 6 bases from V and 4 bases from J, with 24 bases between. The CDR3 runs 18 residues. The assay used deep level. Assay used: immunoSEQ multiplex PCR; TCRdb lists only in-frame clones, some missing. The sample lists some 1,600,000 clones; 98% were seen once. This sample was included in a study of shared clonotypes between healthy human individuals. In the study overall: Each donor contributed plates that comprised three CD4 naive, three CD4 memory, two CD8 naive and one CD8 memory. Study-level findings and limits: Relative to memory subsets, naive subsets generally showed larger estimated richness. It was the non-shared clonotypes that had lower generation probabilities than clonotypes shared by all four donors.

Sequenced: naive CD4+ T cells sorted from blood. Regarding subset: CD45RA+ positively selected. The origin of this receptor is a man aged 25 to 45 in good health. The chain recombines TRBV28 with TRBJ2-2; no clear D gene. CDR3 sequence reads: CASRFPLPGPPPTGELFF. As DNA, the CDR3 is TGTGCCAGCAGGTTTCCACTTCCGGGCCCGCCCCCCACCGGGGAGCTGTTTTTT.